A selection of T cell receptor beta chains follows, all from one sample in a study of vaccination and CD4 T cells after COVID-19. These receptors have no known antigen. Using its own MiXCR run on the PCR reads, TCRdb lists one record per CDR3 protein. Counted here are several thousand distinct CDR3 sequences, around two thirds occurring once; the ten biggest clones make up around 45%. Input material: CD4+ T cells from blood, cultured in vitro. The receptors here all came from a human donor who had recovered from COVID-19. Both conserved end residues are part of each CDR3. D genes are given only for firm matches. Clone size is given for some rows only: seen once, a few or many times, or a class if the clone is expanded.

cdr3_nt: TGCAGTGCTAGAGGAGGATGGGGCACTGAAGCTTTCTTT
cdr3_aa: CSARGGWGTEAFF
d_call: -
clone_size: -
v_call: TRBV20-1
j_call: TRBJ1-1

cdr3_nt: TGCAGTGCTAGGGCCACACTAGCGGGGGACTCCTACAATGAGCAGTTCTTC
cdr3_aa: CSARATLAGDSYNEQFF
d_call: TRBD2
clone_size: -
v_call: TRBV20-1
j_call: TRBJ2-1

cdr3_nt: TGTGCCAGCAGCCCGGGACAGGGACAATATAGCAATCAGCCCCAGCATTTT
cdr3_aa: CASSPGQGQYSNQPQHF
d_call: TRBD1
clone_size: -
v_call: TRBV27
j_call: TRBJ1-5

cdr3_nt: TGCAGTGCTACAGGACTAGCGGGGGGTAATACAGATACGCAGTATTTT
cdr3_aa: CSATGLAGGNTDTQYF
d_call: TRBD2
clone_size: -
v_call: TRBV20-1
j_call: TRBJ2-3

cdr3_nt: TGCGCCAGCAGCCCGTGGACCACCACAGATACGCAGTATTTT
cdr3_aa: CASSPWTTTDTQYF
d_call: -
clone_size: -
v_call: TRBV5-1
j_call: TRBJ2-3

cdr3_nt: TGTGCCAGCAGCTTAGGTCAGGGCCTCCTCTTT
cdr3_aa: CASSLGQGLLF
d_call: -
clone_size: -
v_call: TRBV7-9
j_call: TRBJ1-1

cdr3_nt: TGCAGTGCGACTACAAAGACGGAGAACTATGGCTACACCTTC
cdr3_aa: CSATTKTENYGYTF
d_call: -
clone_size: -
v_call: TRBV20-1
j_call: TRBJ1-2

cdr3_nt: TGTGCCACCAGTGAACTGGGGCGGGCTGAAGCTTTCTTT
cdr3_aa: CATSELGRAEAFF
d_call: -
clone_size: few
v_call: TRBV24-1
j_call: TRBJ1-1

cdr3_nt: TGTGCCTGGAGTTCAGGACAGGGCCATGCAGAGACCCAGTACTTC
cdr3_aa: CAWSSGQGHAETQYF
d_call: TRBD1
clone_size: -
v_call: TRBV30
j_call: TRBJ2-5

cdr3_nt: TGCAGTCCCTGGGGAGGGGATGTGTATGGCTACACCTTC
cdr3_aa: CSPWGGDVYGYTF
d_call: -
clone_size: few
v_call: TRBV20-1
j_call: TRBJ1-2

cdr3_nt: TGCAGTGCTAGTGGGACAGGGCGAAACACTGAAGCTTTCTTT
cdr3_aa: CSASGTGRNTEAFF
d_call: TRBD1
clone_size: -
v_call: TRBV20-1
j_call: TRBJ1-1

cdr3_nt: TGTGCCAGCAGTCAGACCCTCCCGGGAGAACCCTCCTATAATTCACCCCTCCACTTT
cdr3_aa: CASSQTLPGEPSYNSPLHF
d_call: -
clone_size: -
v_call: TRBV6-1
j_call: TRBJ1-6

cdr3_nt: TGTGCCAGCAGTGACAGGGGGCAAACTGAAGCTTTCTTT
cdr3_aa: CASSDRGQTEAFF
d_call: TRBD1
clone_size: -
v_call: TRBV2
j_call: TRBJ1-1

cdr3_nt: TGTGCCACCAGCATAGGCCTAGCGGGCCCCCGAGGGCAGTTCTTC
cdr3_aa: CATSIGLAGPRGQFF
d_call: TRBD2
clone_size: -
v_call: TRBV15
j_call: TRBJ2-1